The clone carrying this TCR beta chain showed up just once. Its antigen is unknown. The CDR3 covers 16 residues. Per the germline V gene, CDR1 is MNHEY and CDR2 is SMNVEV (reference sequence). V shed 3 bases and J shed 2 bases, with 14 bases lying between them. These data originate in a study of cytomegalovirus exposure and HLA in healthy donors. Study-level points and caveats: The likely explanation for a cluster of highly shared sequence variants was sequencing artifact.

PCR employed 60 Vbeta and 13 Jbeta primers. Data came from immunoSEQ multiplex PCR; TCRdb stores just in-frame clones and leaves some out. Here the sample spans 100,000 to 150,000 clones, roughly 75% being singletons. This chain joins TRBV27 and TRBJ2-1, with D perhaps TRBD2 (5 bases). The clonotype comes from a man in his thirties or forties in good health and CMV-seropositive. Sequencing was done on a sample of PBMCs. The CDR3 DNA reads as TGTGCCAGCAGTTTGGCGGCCGGGGATACCTACAATGAGCAGTTCTTC. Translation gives CASSLAAGDTYNEQFF.